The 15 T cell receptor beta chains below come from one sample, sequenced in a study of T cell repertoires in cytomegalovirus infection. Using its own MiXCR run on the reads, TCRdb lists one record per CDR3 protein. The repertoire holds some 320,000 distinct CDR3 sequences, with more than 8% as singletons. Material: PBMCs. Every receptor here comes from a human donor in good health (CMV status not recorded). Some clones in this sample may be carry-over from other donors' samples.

The CDR3 nucleotides read TGTGCCAGCAGTTCCGGGACTAGCGGAATCAATGAGCAGTTCTTC. Its protein product is CASSSGTSGINEQFF. This chain uses TRBV2 with TRBJ2-1; 11 nucleotides agree with TRBD2. Germline V lookup: CDR1 SNHLY, CDR2 FYNNEI. The CDR3 length is 15 residues. The J segment lost 6 bases and the V segment lost 5 bases, leaving 6 bases of the junction unmatched.

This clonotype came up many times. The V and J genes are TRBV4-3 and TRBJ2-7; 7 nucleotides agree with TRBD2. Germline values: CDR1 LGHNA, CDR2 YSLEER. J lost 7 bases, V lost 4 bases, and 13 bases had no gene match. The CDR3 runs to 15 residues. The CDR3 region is CASSPTGSGWREQYF. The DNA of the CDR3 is TGCGCCAGCAGCCCCACAGGTAGCGGGTGGAGGGAGCAGTACTTC.

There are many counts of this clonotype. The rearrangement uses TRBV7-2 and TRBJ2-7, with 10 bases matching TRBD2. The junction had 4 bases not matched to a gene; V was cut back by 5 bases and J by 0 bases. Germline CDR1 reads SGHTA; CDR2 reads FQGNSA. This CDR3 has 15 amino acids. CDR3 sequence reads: CASSPAGGISYEQYF. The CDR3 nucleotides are TGTGCCAGCAGCCCAGCGGGGGGGATCTCCTACGAGCAGTACTTC.

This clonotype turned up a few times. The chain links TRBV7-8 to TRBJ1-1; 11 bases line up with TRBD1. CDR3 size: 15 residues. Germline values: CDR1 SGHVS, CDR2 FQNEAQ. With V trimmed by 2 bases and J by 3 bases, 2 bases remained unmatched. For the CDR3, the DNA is TGTGCCAGCAGCTTAATGGGACAGGGGGACACTGAAGCTTTCTTT. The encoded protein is CASSLMGQGDTEAFF.

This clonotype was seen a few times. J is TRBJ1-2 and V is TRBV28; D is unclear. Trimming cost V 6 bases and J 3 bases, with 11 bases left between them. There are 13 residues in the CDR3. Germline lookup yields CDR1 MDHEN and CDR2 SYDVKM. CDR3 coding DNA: TGTGCCAGCAGCCAACCTCGCTACTATGGCTACACCTTC. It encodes CASSQPRYYGYTF.

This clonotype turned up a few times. The CDR3: CASSPGLVNYEQYF. Written as DNA, the CDR3 is TGTGCCAGCTCACCAGGGCTTGTAAACTACGAGCAGTACTTC. V gene TRBV18 combines with J gene TRBJ2-7; D is undetermined. This CDR3 is 14 amino acids long. CDR1 KGHSH and CDR2 LQKENI come from the germline V gene. Between the trimmed V and J ends, which lost 2 bases and 3 bases, there was a span of 11 bases.

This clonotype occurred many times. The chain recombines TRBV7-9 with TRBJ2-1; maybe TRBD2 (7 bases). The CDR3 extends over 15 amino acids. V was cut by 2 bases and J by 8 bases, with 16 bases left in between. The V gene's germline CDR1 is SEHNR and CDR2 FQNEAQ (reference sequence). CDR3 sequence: CASSLSAGAWDEQFF. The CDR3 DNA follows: TGTGCCAGCAGCTTAAGCGCGGGGGCCTGGGATGAGCAGTTCTTC. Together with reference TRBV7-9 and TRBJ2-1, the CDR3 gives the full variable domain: DTGVSQNPRHKITKRGQNVTFRCDPISEHNRLYWYRQTLGQGPEFLTYFQNEAQLEKSRLLSDRFSAERPKGSFSTLEIQRTEQGDSAMYLCASSLSAGAWDEQFFGPGTRLTVL.

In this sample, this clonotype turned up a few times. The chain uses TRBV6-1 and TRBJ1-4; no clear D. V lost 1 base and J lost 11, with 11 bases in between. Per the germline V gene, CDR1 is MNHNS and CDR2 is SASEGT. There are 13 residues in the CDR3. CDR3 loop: CASSEVTARKLFF. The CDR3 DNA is TGTGCCAGCAGTGAAGTGACCGCGAGGAAACTGTTTTTT.

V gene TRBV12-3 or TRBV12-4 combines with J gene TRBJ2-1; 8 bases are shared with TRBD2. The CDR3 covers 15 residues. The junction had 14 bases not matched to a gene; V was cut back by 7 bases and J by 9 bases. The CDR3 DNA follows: TGTGCCAGCAACCTCGGGAGGGCCGAATTGGGTGAGCAGTTCTTC. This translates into CASNLGRAELGEQFF.

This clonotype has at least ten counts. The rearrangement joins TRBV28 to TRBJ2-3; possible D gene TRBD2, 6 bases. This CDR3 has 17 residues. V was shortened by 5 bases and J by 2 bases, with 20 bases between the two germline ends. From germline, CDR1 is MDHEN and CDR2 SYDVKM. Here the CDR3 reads CASSGGLTSPHTDTQYF. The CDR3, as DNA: TGTGCCAGCAGTGGGGGTCTGACTAGTCCCCACACAGATACGCAGTATTTT.

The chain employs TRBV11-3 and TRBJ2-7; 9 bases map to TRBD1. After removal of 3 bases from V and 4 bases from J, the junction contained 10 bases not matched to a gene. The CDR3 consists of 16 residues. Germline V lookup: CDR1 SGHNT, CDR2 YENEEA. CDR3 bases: TGTGCCAGCAGCTTTCGGGGACAGGGAATATCGTACGAGCAGTACTTC. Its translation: CASSFRGQGISYEQYF.

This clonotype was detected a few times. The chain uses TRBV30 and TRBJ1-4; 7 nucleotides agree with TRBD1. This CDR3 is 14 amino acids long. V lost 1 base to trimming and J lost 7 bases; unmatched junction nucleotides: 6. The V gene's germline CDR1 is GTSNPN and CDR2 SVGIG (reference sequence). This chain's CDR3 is CAWSDPGGGEKLFF. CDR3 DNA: TGTGCCTGGAGTGACCCAGGGGGAGGTGAAAAACTGTTTTTT.

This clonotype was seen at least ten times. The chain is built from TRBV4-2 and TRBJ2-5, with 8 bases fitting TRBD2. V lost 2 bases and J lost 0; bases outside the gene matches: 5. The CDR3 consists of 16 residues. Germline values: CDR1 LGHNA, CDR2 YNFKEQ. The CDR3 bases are TGTGCCAGCAGCCAAAGAGTAGCGGGGTACCAAGAGACCCAGTACTTC. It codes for CASSQRVAGYQETQYF.

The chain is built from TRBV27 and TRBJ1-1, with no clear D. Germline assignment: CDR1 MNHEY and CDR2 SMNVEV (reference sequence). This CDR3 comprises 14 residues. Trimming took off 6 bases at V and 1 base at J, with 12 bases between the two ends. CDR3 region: CASREFSSNTEAFF. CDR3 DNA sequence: TGTGCCAGCAGGGAATTTTCTTCGAACACTGAAGCTTTCTTT.

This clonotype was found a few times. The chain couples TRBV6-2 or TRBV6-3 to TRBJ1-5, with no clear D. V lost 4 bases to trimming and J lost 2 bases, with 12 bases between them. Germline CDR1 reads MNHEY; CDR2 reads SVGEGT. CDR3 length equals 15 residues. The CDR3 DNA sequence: TGTGCCAGCAGTTGGCTGGGGAGCGGCAATCAGCCCCAGCATTTT. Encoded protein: CASSWLGSGNQPQHF.